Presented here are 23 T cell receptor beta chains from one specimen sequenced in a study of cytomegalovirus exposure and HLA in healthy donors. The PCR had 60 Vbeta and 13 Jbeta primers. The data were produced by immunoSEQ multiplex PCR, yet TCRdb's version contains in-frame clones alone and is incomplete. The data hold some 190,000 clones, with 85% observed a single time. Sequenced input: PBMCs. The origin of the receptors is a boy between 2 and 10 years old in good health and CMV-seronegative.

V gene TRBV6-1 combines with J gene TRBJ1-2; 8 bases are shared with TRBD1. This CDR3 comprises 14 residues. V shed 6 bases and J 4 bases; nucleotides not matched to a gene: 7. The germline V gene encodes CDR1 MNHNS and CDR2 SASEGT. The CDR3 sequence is CASRTGAFSYGYTF. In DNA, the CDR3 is TGTGCCAGCAGGACAGGGGCCTTCTCCTATGGCTACACCTTC.

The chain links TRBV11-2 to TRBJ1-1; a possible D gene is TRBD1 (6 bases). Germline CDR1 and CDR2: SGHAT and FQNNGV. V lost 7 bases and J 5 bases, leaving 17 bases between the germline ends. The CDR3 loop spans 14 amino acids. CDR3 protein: CASNAYRVETEAFF. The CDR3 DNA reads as TGTGCCAGCAACGCCTACAGGGTGGAGACTGAAGCTTTCTTT.

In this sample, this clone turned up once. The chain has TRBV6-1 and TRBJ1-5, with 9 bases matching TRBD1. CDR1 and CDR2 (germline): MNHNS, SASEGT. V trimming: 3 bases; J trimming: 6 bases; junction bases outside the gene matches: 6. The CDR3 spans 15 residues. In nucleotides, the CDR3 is TGTGCCAGCAGTGAGGGACAGGGAGGGAGTCAGCCCCAGCATTTT. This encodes CASSEGQGGSQPQHF.

Here the CDR3 reads CASSLQGSNYGYTF. As DNA, the CDR3 is TGTGCCAGCAGCTTACAGGGATCTAACTATGGCTACACCTTC. The gene calls are TRBV28 and TRBJ1-2, with a possible D match to TRBD1 (6 bases). V dropped 6 bases and J dropped 0 bases, with 11 bases sitting between them. Germline V CDR1 and CDR2: MDHEN, SYDVKM. The CDR3 contains 14 residues.

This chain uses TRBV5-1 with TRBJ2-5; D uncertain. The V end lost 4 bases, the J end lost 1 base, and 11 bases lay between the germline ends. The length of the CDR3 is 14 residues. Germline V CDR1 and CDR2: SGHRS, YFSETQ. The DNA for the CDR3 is TGCGCCAGCAGCCCCGGTGTCCCCCAAGAGACCCAGTACTTC. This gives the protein CASSPGVPQETQYF.

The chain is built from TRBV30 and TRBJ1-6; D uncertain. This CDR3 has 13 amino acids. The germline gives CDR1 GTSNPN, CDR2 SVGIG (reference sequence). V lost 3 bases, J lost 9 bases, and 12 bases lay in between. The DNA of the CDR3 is TGTGCCTGGAGATACGCTGGGAGTTCACCCCTCCACTTT. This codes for CAWRYAGSSPLHF.

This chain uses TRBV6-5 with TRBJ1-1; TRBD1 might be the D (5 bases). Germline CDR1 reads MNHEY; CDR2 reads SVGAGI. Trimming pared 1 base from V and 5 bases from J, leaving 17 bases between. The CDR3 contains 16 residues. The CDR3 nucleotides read TGTGCCAGCAGTTACTTCAGGAGGGGCGGAAAGACTGAAGCTTTCTTT. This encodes CASSYFRRGGKTEAFF.

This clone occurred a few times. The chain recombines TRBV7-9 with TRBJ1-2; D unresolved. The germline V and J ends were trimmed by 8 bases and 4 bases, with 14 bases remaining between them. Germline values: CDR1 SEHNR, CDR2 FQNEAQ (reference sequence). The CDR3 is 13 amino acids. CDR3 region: CASSDGLGYGYTF. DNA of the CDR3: TGTGCCAGCTCAGACGGGTTAGGCTATGGCTACACCTTC.

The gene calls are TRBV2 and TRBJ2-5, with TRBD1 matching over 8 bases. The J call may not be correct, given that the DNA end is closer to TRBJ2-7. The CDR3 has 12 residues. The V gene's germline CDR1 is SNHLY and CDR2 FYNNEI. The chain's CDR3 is CASTDRGYEQYF. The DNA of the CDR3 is TGTGCCAGCACCGACAGGGGCTACGAGCAGTACTTC.

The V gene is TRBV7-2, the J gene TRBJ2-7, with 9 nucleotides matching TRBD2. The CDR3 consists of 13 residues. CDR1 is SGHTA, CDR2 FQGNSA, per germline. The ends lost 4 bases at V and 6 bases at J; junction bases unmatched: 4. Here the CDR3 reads CASSWGLAGEQYV. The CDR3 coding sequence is TGTGCCAGCAGCTGGGGACTAGCCGGCGAGCAGTACGTC.

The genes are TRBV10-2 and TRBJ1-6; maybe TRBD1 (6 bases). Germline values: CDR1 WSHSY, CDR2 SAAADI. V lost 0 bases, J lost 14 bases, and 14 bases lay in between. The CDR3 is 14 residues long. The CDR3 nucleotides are TGCGCCAGCAGTGAGTCTGGGTCTTGGGACACCCTCCACTTT. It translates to CASSESGSWDTLHF.

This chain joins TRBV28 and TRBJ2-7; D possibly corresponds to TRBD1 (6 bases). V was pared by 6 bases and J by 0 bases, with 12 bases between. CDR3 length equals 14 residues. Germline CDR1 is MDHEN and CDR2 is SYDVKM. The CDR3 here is CASSRIGGSYEQYV. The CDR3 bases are TGTGCCAGCAGCAGGATAGGGGGCTCCTACGAGCAGTACGTC.

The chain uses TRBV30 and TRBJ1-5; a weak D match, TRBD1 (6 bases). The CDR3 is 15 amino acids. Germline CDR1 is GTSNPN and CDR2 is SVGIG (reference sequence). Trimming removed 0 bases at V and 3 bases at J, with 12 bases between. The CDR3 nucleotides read TGTGCCTGGAGTGTACGGGGGGACATCAATCAGCCCCAGCATTTT. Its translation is CAWSVRGDINQPQHF.

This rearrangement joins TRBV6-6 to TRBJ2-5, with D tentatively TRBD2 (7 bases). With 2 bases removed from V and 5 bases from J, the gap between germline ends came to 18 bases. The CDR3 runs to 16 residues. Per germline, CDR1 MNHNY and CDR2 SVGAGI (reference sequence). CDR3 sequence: CASSYRIGGALETQYF. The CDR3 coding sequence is TGTGCCAGCAGTTACCGCATAGGGGGGGCCCTGGAGACCCAGTACTTC.

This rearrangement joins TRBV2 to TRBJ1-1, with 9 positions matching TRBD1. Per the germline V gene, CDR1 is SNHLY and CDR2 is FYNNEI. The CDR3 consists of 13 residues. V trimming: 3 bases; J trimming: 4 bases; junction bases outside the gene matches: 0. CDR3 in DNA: TGTGCCAGCAGTGAGGGACAGGGCACTGAAGCTTTCTTT. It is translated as CASSEGQGTEAFF.

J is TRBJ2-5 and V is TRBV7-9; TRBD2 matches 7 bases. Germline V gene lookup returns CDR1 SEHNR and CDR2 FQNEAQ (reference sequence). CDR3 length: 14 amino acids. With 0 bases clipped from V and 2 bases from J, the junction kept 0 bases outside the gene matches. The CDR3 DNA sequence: TGTGCCAGCAGCTTAGCGGGACTACAAGAGACCCAGTACTTC. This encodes CASSLAGLQETQYF.

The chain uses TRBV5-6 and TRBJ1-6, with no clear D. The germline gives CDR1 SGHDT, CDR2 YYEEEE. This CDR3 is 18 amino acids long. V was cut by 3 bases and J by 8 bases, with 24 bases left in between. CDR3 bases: TGTGCCAGCAGCTCCTCGGCGGAGGGCCCCATCCCACATTCACCCCTCCACTTT. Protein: CASSSSAEGPIPHSPLHF.

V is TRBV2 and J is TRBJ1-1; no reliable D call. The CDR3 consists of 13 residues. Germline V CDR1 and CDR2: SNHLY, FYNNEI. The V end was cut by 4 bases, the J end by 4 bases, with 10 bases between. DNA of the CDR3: TGTGCCAGCAGTGCTCGCTGGGCCACTGAAGCTTTCTTT. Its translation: CASSARWATEAFF.

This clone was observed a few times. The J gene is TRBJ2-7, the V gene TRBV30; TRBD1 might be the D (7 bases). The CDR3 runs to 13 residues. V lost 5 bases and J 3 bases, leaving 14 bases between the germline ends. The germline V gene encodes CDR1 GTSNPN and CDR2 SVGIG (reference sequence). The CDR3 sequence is CAWQGGTLYEQYF. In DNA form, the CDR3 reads TGTGCCTGGCAGGGGGGCACACTCTACGAGCAGTACTTC. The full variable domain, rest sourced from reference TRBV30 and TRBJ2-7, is SQTIHQWPATLVQPVGSPLSLECTVEGTSNPNLYWYRQAAGRGLQLLFYSVGIGQISSEVPQNLSASRPQDRQFILSSKKLLLSDSGFYLCAWQGGTLYEQYFGPGTRLTVT.

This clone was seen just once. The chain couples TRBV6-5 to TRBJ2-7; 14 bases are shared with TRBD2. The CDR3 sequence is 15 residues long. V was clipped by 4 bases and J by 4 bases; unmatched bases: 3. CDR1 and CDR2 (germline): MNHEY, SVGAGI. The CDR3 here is CASSSGLAGAYEQYF. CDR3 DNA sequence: TGTGCCAGCAGTTCGGGACTAGCGGGAGCGTACGAGCAGTACTTC.

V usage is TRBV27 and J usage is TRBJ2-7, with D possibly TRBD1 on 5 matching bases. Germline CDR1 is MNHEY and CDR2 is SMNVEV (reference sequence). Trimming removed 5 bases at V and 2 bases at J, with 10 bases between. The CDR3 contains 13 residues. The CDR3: CASSPTGAYEQYF. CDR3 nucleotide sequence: TGTGCCAGCAGTCCTACAGGTGCCTACGAGCAGTACTTC.

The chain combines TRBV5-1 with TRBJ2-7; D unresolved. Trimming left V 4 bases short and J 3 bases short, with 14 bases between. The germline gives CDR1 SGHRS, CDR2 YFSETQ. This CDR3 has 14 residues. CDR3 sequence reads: CASSPVIPIYEQYF. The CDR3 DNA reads TGCGCCAGCAGCCCCGTTATCCCTATCTACGAGCAGTACTTC.

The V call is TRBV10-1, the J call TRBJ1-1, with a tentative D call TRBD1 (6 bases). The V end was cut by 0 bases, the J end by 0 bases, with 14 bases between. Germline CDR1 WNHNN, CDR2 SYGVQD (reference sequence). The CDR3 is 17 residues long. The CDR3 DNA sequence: TGCGCCAGCAGTGAGTCGACAGGTGTAGGGATGAACACTGAAGCTTTCTTT. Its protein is CASSESTGVGMNTEAFF.